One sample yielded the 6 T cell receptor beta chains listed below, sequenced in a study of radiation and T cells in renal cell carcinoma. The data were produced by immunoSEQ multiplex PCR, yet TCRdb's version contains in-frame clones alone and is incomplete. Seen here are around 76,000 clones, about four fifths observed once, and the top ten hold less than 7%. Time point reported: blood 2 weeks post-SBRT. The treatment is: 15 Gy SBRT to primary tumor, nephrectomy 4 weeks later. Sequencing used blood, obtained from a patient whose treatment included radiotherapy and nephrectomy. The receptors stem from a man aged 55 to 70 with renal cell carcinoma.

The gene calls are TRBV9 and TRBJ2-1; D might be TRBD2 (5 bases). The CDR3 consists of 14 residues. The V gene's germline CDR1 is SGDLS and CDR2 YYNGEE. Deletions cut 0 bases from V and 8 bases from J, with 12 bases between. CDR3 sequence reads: CASSVGLADHEQFF. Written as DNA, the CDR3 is TGTGCCAGCAGCGTAGGGCTAGCAGATCATGAGCAGTTCTTC.

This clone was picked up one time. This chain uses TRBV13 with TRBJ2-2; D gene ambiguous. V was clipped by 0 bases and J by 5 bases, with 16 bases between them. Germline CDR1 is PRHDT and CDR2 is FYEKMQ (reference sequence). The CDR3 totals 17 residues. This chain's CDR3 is CASSLGSRARGTGELFF. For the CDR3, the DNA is TGTGCCAGCAGCTTAGGGTCTAGGGCCCGTGGGACCGGGGAGCTGTTTTTT.

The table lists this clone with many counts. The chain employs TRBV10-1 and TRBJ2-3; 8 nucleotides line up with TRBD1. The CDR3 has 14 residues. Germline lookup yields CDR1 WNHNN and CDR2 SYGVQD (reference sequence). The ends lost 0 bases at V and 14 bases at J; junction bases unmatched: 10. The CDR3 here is CASSESQGGPLWYF. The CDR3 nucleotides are TGCGCCAGCAGTGAGTCACAGGGGGGACCCTTATGGTATTTT.

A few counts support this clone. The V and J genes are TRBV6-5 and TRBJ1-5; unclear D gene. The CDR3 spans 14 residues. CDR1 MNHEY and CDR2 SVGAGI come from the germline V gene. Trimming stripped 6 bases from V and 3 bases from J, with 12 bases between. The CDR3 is CASSPGWDNQPQHF. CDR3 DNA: TGTGCCAGCAGCCCTGGGTGGGACAATCAGCCCCAGCATTTT.

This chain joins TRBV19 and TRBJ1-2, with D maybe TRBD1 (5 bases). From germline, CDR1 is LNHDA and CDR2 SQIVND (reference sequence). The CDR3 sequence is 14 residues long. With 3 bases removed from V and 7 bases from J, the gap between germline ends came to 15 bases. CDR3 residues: CASSIPGLNLGYTF. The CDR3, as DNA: TGTGCCAGTAGTATTCCGGGGCTGAATCTTGGCTACACCTTC.

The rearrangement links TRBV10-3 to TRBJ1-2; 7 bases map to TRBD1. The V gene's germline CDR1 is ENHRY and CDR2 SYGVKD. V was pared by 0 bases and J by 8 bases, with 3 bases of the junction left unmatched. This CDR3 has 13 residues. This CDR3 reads CAISESTGNGYTF. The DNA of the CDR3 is TGTGCCATCAGTGAGTCGACAGGGAACGGCTACACCTTC.